This T cell receptor beta chain was sequenced for a study of T cell changes during pregnancy in multiple sclerosis. There are a few counts of this clone. This CDR3 region has 15 residues. V was clipped by 0 bases and J by 4 bases; unmatched bases: 4. Germline CDR1 and CDR2: MNHNS and SASEGT. Sequencing was performed with immunoSEQ multiplex PCR; in TCRdb, only in-frame clones are kept and a portion is missing. The sample holds about 85,000 clones, approximately 89% seen once. Sequenced material: peripheral blood, taken in the first trimester of pregnancy. This chain connects TRBV6-1 to TRBJ1-2, with 8 nucleotides matching TRBD1. The source of this sequence is a female donor with multiple sclerosis, enrolled in a pregnancy study. The CDR3: CASSEAPGQAYGYTF. In nucleotides, the CDR3 is TGTGCCAGCAGTGAAGCGCCGGGACAGGCCTATGGCTACACCTTC.